This is a list of T cell receptor beta chains from one sample in a study of Graves' ophthalmopathy and Graves' hyperthyroidism. TCRdb re-derived calls from the multiplex PCR reads in MiXCR, one entry per CDR3 protein. The repertoire holds around 670,000 distinct CDR3 sequences, with approximately 40% as singletons. Sequenced sample: peripheral blood. The receptors were gathered from an adult man with Graves' ophthalmopathy. Each CDR3 is given with its conserved first and last residue. The order of the fields is J gene, V gene, CDR3 length, D gene, clone size, CDR3 DNA, CDR3 protein. D genes are given only for firm matches. Clone size is not always given. Where it is, it says once, few, many or a class for expanded clones.

J: TRBJ1-6
V: TRBV7-2
length: 16
D: TRBD1
size: NA
DNA: TGTGCCAGCAGCGTGGGGACAGGGGGTTCTAGTTCACCCCTCCACTTT
CDR3: CASSVGTGGSSSPLHF

J: TRBJ1-1
V: TRBV7-9
length: 15
D: NA
size: NA
DNA: TGTGCCAGCAGCTTGCCGGCAGGGTTGAACACTGAAGCTTTCTTT
CDR3: CASSLPAGLNTEAFF

J: TRBJ1-5
V: TRBV19
length: 16
D: TRBD1
size: NA
DNA: TGTGCCAGTAGTATGAGGGACAGGATAGGAAATCAGCCCCAGCATTTT
CDR3: CASSMRDRIGNQPQHF

J: TRBJ2-5
V: TRBV7-9
length: 16
D: TRBD1
size: once
DNA: TGTGCCAGCAGCGCCACGGGACAGGGGCGCAAGGAGACCCAGTACTTC
CDR3: CASSATGQGRKETQYF

J: TRBJ1-1
V: TRBV25-1
length: 14
D: TRBD1
size: many
DNA: TGTGCCAGCAGCCCGACAGGGGTCGACACTGAAGCTTTCTTT
CDR3: CASSPTGVDTEAFF

J: TRBJ2-2
V: TRBV6-5
length: 15
D: NA
size: few
DNA: TGTGCCAGCAGTTATAGACAGACGAACACCGGGGAGCTGTTTTTT
CDR3: CASSYRQTNTGELFF

J: TRBJ1-3
V: TRBV2
length: 16
D: NA
size: few
DNA: TGTGCCAGCAGTCTAGAAGCAGGGGCGACTGGAAACACCATATATTTT
CDR3: CASSLEAGATGNTIYF

J: TRBJ2-7
V: TRBV6-6
length: 14
D: NA
size: few
DNA: TGTGCCAGCAGTTACGAGACAGCAGCGTACGAGCAGTACTTC
CDR3: CASSYETAAYEQYF

J: TRBJ1-1
V: TRBV6-5
length: 13
D: NA
size: many
DNA: TGTGCCAGCAGTTGGGGTGTGGACACTGAAGCTTTCTTT
CDR3: CASSWGVDTEAFF

J: TRBJ2-7
V: TRBV29-1
length: 11
D: NA
size: many
DNA: TGCAGCGTTGAAGATTGGGGGGAGCAGTACTTC
CDR3: CSVEDWGEQYF

J: TRBJ1-2
V: TRBV25-1
length: 12
D: NA
size: NA
DNA: TGTGCCTGGAGTGTAGCGGACTATGGCTACACCTTC
CDR3: CAWSVADYGYTF

J: TRBJ1-5
V: TRBV5-1
length: 15
D: NA
size: few
DNA: TGCGCCAGCAGCCCTGGGGTGCATGGCAATCAGCCCCAGCATTTT
CDR3: CASSPGVHGNQPQHF

J: TRBJ1-2
V: TRBV20-1
length: 16
D: NA
size: NA
DNA: TGCAGTGCTTCGCCGGGACACCTAAAATCGGGGGATGGCTACACCTTC
CDR3: CSASPGHLKSGDGYTF

J: TRBJ1-5
V: TRBV24-1
length: 14
D: TRBD1
size: many
DNA: TGTGCCAGCAGCCCCGACAGGGTTGGTCAGCCCCAGCATTTT
CDR3: CASSPDRVGQPQHF

J: TRBJ1-3
V: TRBV29-1
length: 14
D: TRBD1
size: many
DNA: TGCAGCGTGGGAAGACAGGGCTCTGGAAACACCATATATTTT
CDR3: CSVGRQGSGNTIYF

J: TRBJ1-2
V: TRBV10-3
length: 14
D: NA
size: NA
DNA: TGTGCCAGCAGTTACTCGTGGGATAACTATGGCTACACCTTC
CDR3: CASSYSWDNYGYTF

J: TRBJ1-1
V: TRBV4-1
length: 15
D: TRBD1
size: NA
DNA: TGCGCCAGCAGCCAGACAGGGTCCATGAACACTGAAGCTTTCTTT
CDR3: CASSQTGSMNTEAFF

J: TRBJ2-6
V: TRBV4-1
length: 16
D: NA
size: NA
DNA: TGCGCCAGCAGCTCCCGGACCATCTCTGGGGCCAACGTCCTGACTTTC
CDR3: CASSSRTISGANVLTF

J: TRBJ2-7
V: TRBV29-1
length: 12
D: NA
size: many
DNA: TGCAGCGTTGGTGCAGGTCCCTACGAGCAGTACTTC
CDR3: CSVGAGPYEQYF

J: TRBJ1-2
V: TRBV14
length: 14
D: NA
size: many
DNA: TGTGCCAGCAGCCAAATCCAGTCTCCGGGGGGCTACACCTTC
CDR3: CASSQIQSPGGYTF

J: TRBJ1-3
V: TRBV29-1
length: 14
D: NA
size: NA
DNA: TGCAGCGCCAAGGACAGAGGGTACGGAAACACCATATATTTT
CDR3: CSAKDRGYGNTIYF

J: TRBJ2-5
V: TRBV7-9
length: 14
D: NA
size: NA
DNA: TGTGCCAGCAGCTTCAACAGTGGGGGAGAGACCCAGTACTTC
CDR3: CASSFNSGGETQYF

J: TRBJ2-7
V: TRBV10-3
length: 13
D: NA
size: many
DNA: TGTGCCATTCGGGGGGACAGCGAGTACGAGCAGTACTTC
CDR3: CAIRGDSEYEQYF

J: TRBJ1-2
V: TRBV7-9
length: 13
D: NA
size: many
DNA: TGTGCCAGCAGCCCAGGATCCCCTTATGGCTACACCTTC
CDR3: CASSPGSPYGYTF

J: TRBJ1-2
V: TRBV12-3/TRBV12-4
length: 16
D: NA
size: NA
DNA: TGTTCCAGCAGTTTAGTGGGGTCCTGGGGAAACTATGGCTACACCTTC
CDR3: CSSSLVGSWGNYGYTF

J: TRBJ1-1
V: TRBV7-9
length: 15
D: TRBD1
size: NA
DNA: TGTGCCAGCAGCTTGATCGGACAGGTTAACACTGAAGCTTTCTTT
CDR3: CASSLIGQVNTEAFF

J: TRBJ2-5
V: TRBV5-8
length: 15
D: NA
size: NA
DNA: TGTGCCAGCAGCTTGCACGGGCCTAGGGGAGAGACCCAGTACTTC
CDR3: CASSLHGPRGETQYF

J: TRBJ2-7
V: TRBV19
length: 15
D: TRBD1
size: few
DNA: TGTGCCAGTAGTGACACCGGGACAGTCGCCTACGAGCAGTACTTC
CDR3: CASSDTGTVAYEQYF

J: TRBJ2-7
V: TRBV5-1
length: 17
D: TRBD1
size: NA
DNA: TGCGCCAGCAGCTTGGAAGGGGCAACCGGGACAGGCTACGAGCAGTACTTC
CDR3: CASSLEGATGTGYEQYF

J: TRBJ1-2
V: TRBV7-9
length: 14
D: TRBD1
size: few
DNA: TGTGCCAGCAGCTTCAGGGGGCCTCTTTTTGGCTACACCTTC
CDR3: CASSFRGPLFGYTF

J: TRBJ1-2
V: TRBV15
length: 11
D: NA
size: NA
DNA: TGTGCCACCAGCAGAGATGTAGGGTACACCTTC
CDR3: CATSRDVGYTF

J: TRBJ1-1
V: TRBV7-9
length: 13
D: NA
size: many
DNA: TGTGCCAGCAGCGAAAAGCAGACCGGCGAAGCTTTCTTT
CDR3: CASSEKQTGEAFF